This TCR beta chain was identified during a study of cytomegalovirus exposure and HLA in healthy donors. Overall study context: Samples from HLA-typed donors yielded about 85 million unique TCRs in an early data release. Whole-study results and caveats: It is likely that the observed cluster of highly shared sequence variants was a sequencing artifact. As a later analysis showed, a missense DCLRE1C variant was linked to trimming of TCR beta V- and J-genes.

60 Vbeta and 13 Jbeta primers were used in PCR. Using immunoSEQ multiplex PCR, the repertoire was profiled, and TCRdb retains in-frame clones only, with some absent. The profile covers approximately 90,000 clones, with roughly 80% appearing a single time and roughly 1.3% taken by the ten largest. Remarks on this clone: What it binds is not known.

V trimming: 1 base; J trimming: 5 bases; junction bases outside the gene matches: 11. The CDR3 is made up of 16 amino acids. The germline gives CDR1 SQVTM, CDR2 ANQGSEA. The J gene is TRBJ2-7, the V gene TRBV29-1, with 10 bases that match TRBD2. Sample: PBMCs. The receptor was derived from a male donor in good health and CMV-seronegative. The CDR3: CSVEVQVTSGVDEQYF. The DNA of the CDR3 is TGCAGCGTTGAAGTCCAAGTCACTAGCGGGGTAGACGAGCAGTACTTC.